The clone carrying this TCR beta chain has a single count. TCRdb's table, derived via immunoSEQ multiplex PCR, lists solely in-frame clones and lacks some. The sample has about 180,000 clones; about 88% are singletons. Seattle's cohort entered during active infection and was followed longitudinally. The data stem from a study of blood T cell repertoires in COVID-19. Germline V CDR1 and CDR2: MNHEY, SVGEGT. This CDR3 spans 16 amino acids. V gave up 0 bases and J gave up 6 bases, with 18 bases separating them. The receptor comes from a man in his sixties with COVID-19, enrolled during active disease. Sequenced sample: peripheral blood. The V gene is TRBV6-2 or TRBV6-3, the J gene TRBJ2-7; D is possibly TRBD1 (6 bases). CDR3 amino acids: CASSYSVPTGLGEQYF. Written as DNA, the CDR3 is TGTGCCAGCAGTTACTCGGTTCCAACAGGGCTTGGCGAGCAGTACTTC.